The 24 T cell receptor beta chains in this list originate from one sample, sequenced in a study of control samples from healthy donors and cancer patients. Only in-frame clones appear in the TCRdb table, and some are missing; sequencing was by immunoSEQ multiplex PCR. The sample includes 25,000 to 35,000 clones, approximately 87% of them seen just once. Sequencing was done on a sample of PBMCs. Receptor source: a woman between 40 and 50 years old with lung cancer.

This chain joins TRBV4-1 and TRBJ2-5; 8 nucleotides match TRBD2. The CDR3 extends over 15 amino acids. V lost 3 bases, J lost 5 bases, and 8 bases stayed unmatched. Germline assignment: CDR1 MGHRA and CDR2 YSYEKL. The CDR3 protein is CASSHWAGGIETQYF. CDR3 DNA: TGCGCCAGCAGCCACTGGGCGGGGGGCATCGAGACCCAGTACTTC.

CDR3 sequence (DNA): TGTGCCAGTAGTATAGGCTGGCGAGGCTCCGAGCAGTACTTC. Translating it yields CASSIGWRGSEQYF. The V call is TRBV19, the J call TRBJ2-7, with unresolved D. Germline V lookup: CDR1 LNHDA, CDR2 SQIVND (reference sequence). V lost 1 base and J lost 6, with 13 bases in between. The CDR3 consists of 14 residues.

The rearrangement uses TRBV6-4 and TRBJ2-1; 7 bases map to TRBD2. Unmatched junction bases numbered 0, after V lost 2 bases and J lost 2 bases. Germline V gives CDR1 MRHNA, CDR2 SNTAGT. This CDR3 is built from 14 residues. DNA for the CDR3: TGTGCCAGCAGTGACGGGGGGGCCTACAATGAGCAGTTCTTC. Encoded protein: CASSDGGAYNEQFF.

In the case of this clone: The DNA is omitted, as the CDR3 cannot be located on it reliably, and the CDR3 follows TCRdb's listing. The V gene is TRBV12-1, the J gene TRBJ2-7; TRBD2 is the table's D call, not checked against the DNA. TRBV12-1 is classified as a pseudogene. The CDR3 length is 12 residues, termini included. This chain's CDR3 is CASFLETYEQYF.

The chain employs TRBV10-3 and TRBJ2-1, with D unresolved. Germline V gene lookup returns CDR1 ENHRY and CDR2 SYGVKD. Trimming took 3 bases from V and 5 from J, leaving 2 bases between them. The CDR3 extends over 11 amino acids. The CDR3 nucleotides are TGTGCCATCAGTGATAACAATGAGCAGTTCTTC. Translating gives CAISDNNEQFF.

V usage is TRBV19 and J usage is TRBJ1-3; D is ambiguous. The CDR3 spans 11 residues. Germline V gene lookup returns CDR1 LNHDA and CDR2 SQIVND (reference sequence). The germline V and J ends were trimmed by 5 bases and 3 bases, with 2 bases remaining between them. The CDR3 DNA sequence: TGTGCCAGTAGTGTTGGAAACACCATATATTTT. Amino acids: CASSVGNTIYF. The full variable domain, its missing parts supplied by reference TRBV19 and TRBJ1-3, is DGGITQSPKYLFRKEGQNVTLSCEQNLNHDAMYWYRQDPGQGLRLIYYSQIVNDFQKGDIAEGYSVSREKKESFPLTVTSAQKNPTAFYLCASSVGNTIYFGEGSWLTVV.

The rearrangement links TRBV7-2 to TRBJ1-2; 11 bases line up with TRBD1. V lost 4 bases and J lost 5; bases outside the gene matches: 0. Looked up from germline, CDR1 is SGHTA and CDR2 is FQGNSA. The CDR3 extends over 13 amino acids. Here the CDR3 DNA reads TGTGCCAGCAGCTGGGACAGGGGGTATGGCTACACCTTC. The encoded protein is CASSWDRGYGYTF. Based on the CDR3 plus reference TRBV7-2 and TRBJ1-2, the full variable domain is GAGVSQSPSNKVTEKGKDVELRCDPISGHTALYWYRQSLGQGLEFLIYFQGNSAPDKSGLPSDRFSAERTGGSVSTLTIQRTQQEDSAVYLCASSWDRGYGYTFGSGTRLTVV.

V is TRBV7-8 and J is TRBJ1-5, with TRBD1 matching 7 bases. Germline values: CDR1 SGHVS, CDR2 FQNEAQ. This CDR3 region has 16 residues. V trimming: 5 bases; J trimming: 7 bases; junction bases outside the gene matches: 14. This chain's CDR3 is CASSPPLRQGGQPQHF. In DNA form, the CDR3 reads TGTGCCAGCAGCCCCCCTCTCCGACAGGGAGGGCAGCCCCAGCATTTT.

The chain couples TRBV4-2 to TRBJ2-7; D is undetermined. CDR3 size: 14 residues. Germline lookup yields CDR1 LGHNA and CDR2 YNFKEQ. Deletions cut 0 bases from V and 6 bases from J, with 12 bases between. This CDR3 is CASSQDRGHREQYF. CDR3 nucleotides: TGTGCCAGCAGCCAAGATAGAGGCCACCGCGAGCAGTACTTC.

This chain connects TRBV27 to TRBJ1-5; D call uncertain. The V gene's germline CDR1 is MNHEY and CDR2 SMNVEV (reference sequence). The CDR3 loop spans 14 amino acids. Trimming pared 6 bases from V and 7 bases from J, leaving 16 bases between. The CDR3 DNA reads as TGTGCCAGCAGCTCTACGAGAAAAGGCCAGCCCCAGCATTTT. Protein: CASSSTRKGQPQHF.

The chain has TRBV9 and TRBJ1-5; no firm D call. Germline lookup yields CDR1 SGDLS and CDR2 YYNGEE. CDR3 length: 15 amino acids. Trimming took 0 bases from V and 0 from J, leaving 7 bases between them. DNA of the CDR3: TGTGCCAGCAGCGTAGAAGGTTATAGCAATCAGCCCCAGCATTTT. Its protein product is CASSVEGYSNQPQHF.

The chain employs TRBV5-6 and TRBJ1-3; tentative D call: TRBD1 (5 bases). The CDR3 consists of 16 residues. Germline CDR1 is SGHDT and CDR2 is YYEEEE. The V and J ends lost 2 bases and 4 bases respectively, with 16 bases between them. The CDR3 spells CASSFGGWTTGNTIYF. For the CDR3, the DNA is TGTGCCAGCAGCTTTGGGGGATGGACGACAGGAAACACCATATATTTT.

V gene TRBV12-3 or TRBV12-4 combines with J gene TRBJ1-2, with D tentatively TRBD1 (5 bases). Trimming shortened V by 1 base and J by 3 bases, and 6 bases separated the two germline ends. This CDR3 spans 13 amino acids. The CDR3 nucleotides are TGTGCCAGCAGTTTAGACAGGTACTATGGCTACACCTTC. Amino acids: CASSLDRYYGYTF.

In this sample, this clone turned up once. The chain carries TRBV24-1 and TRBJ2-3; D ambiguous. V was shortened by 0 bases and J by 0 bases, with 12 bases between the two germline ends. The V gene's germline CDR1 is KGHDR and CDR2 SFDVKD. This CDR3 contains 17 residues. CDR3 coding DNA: TGTGCCACCAGTGATTTGGAAGGGCCTTCCAGCACAGATACGCAGTATTTT. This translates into CATSDLEGPSSTDTQYF.

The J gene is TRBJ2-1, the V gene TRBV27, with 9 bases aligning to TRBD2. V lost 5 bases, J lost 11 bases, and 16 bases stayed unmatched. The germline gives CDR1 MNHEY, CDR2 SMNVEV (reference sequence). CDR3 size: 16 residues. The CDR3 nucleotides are TGTGCCAGCAGTCCCGGGGTGGGGTGGCTAGCGGGGAAGCAGTTCTTC. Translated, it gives CASSPGVGWLAGKQFF.

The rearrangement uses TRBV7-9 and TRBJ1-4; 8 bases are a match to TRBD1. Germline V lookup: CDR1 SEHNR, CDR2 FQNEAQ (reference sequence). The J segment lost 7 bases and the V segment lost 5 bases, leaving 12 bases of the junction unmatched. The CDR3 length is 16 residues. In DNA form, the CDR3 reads TGTGCCAGCAGCCCAAGCCCGACAGGGGTGGGTGAAAAACTGTTTTTT. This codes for CASSPSPTGVGEKLFF. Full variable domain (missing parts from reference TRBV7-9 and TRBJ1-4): DTGVSQNPRHKITKRGQNVTFRCDPISEHNRLYWYRQTLGQGPEFLTYFQNEAQLEKSRLLSDRFSAERPKGSFSTLEIQRTEQGDSAMYLCASSPSPTGVGEKLFFGSGTQLSVL.

The DNA of the CDR3 is TGTGCCAGTACTGATCGTCCGGGACAGGGGGCCGCCTGGCGCACCTTC. Translated: CASTDRPGQGAAWRTF. V and J are TRBV19 and TRBJ1-2, with 12 bases lining up with TRBD1. Trimming at V came to 7 bases and at J to 13 bases, leaving 19 bases not matched to a gene. Germline loops: CDR1 LNHDA, CDR2 SQIVND (reference sequence). The CDR3 has 16 residues.

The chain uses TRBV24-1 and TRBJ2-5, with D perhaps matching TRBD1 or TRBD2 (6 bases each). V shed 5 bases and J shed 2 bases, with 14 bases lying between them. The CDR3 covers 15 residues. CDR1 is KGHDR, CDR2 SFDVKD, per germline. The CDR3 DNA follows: TGTGCCACCAGTGGTCTTCGAGGGGGGCAAGAGACCCAGTACTTC. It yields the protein CATSGLRGGQETQYF.

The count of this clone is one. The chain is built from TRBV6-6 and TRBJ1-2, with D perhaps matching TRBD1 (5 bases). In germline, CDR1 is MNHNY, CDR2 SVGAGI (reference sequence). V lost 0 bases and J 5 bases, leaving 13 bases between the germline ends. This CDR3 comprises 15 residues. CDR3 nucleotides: TGTGCCAGCAGTTACTCGAAAGGGACCGAGTATGGCTACACCTTC. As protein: CASSYSKGTEYGYTF.

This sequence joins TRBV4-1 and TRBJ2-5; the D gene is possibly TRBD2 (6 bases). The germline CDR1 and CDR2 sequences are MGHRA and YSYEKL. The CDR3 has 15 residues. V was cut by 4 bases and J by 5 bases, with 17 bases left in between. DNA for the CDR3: TGCGCCAGCAGCCCCCTGGCCGGGGGTAGGGAGACCCAGTACTTC. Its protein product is CASSPLAGGRETQYF.

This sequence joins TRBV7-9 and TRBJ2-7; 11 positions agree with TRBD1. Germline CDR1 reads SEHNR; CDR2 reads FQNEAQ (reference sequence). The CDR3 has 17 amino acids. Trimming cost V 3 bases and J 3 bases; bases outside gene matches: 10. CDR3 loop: CASSLVLRTGGLYEQYF. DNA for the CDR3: TGTGCCAGCAGCTTGGTCCTCCGGACAGGGGGCCTCTACGAGCAGTACTTC.

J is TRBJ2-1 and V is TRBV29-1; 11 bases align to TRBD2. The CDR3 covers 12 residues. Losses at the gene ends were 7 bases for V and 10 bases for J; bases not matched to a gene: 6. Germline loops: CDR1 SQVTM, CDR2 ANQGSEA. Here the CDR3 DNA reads TGCAGCGGACTAGCGGGGATCTCAGAGCAGTTCTTC. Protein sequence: CSGLAGISEQFF.

CDR3 loop: CASSLNGYGYTF. DNA of the CDR3: TGTGCCAGCAGCCTTAACGGCTATGGCTACACCTTC. The chain couples TRBV3-1 (or the pseudogene TRBV3-2) to TRBJ1-2; D unclear. CDR1 and CDR2 (germline): LGHDT, YNNKEL (reference sequence). Deletions cut 4 bases from V and 4 bases from J, with 7 bases between. The length of the CDR3 is 12 residues.

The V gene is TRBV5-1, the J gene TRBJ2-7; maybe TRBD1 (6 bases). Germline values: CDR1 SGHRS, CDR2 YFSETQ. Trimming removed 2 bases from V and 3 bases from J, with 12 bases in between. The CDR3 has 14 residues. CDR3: CASSLYGQNYEQYF. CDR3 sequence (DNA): TGCGCCAGCAGCTTATACGGACAGAACTACGAGCAGTACTTC. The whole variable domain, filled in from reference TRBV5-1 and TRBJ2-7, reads KAGVTQTPRYLIKTRGQQVTLSCSPISGHRSVSWYQQTPGQGLQFLFEYFSETQRNKGNFPGRFSGRQFSNSRSEMNVSTLELGDSALYLCASSLYGQNYEQYFGPGTRLTVT.